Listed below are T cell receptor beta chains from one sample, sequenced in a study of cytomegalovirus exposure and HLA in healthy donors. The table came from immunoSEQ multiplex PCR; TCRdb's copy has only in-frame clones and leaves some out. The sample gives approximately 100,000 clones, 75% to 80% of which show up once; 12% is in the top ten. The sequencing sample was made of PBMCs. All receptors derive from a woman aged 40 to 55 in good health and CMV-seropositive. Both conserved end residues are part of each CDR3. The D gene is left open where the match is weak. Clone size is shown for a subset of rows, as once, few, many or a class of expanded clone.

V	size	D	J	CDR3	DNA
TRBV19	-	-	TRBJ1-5	CASKQGYQPQHF	TGTGCCAGCAAACAGGGATATCAGCCCCAGCATTTT
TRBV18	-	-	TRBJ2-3	CANICEATDTADTQYF	TGTGCCAACATCTGCGAGGCAACGGACACGGCAGATACGCAGTATTTT
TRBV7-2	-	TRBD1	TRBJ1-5	CASSLAGLGQGAWQPQHF	TGTGCCAGCAGCTTAGCGGGGTTGGGACAGGGGGCCTGGCAGCCCCAGCATTTT
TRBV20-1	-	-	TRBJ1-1	CSASGNEAFF	TGCAGTGCTAGCGGGAATGAAGCTTTCTTT
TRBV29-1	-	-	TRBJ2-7	CSVDLALYGEQYF	TGCAGCGTTGATCTCGCCCTCTATGGTGAGCAGTACTTC
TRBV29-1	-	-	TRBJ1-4	CSVRMGALNEKLFF	TGCAGCGTTCGAATGGGGGCCCTTAATGAAAAACTGTTTTTT
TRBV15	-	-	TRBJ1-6	CATSRLKDSSYNSPLHF	TGTGCCACCAGCAGACTCAAAGACAGCTCCTATAATTCACCCCTCCACTTT
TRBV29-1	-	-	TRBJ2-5	CSAAQGRGETQYF	TGCAGCGCCGCCCAGGGGCGCGGGGAGACCCAGTACTTC
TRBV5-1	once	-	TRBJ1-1	CASSLGGEGNTEAFF	TGCGCCAGCAGCTTGGGGGGAGAGGGGAACACTGAAGCTTTCTTT
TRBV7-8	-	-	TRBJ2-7	CASSLMEGVHEQYF	TGTGCCAGCAGCTTAATGGAGGGTGTCCACGAGCAGTACTTC
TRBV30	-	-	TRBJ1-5	CAWSVSLGQPQHF	TGTGCCTGGAGTGTATCGCTCGGGCAGCCCCAGCATTTT
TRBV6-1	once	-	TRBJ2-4	CASSEGSLRLVGKNIQYF	TGTGCCAGCAGTGAAGGTTCCCTAAGACTAGTCGGCAAAAACATTCAGTACTTC